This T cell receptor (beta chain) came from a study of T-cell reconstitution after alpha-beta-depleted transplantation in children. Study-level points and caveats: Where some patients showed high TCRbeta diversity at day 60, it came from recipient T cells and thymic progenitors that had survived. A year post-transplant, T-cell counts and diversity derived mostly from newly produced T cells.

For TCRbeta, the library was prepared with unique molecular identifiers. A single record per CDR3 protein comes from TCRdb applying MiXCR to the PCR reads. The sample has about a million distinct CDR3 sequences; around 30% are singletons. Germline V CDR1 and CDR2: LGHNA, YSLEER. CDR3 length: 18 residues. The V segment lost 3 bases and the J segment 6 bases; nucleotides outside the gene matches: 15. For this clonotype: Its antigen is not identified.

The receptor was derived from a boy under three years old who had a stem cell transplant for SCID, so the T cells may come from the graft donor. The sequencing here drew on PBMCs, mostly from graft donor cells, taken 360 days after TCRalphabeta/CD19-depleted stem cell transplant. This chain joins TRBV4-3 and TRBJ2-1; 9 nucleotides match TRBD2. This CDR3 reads CASSHARHFSGGPNEQFF. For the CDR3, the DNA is TGCGCCAGCAGCCACGCTCGCCACTTTAGCGGGGGTCCCAATGAGCAGTTCTTC.